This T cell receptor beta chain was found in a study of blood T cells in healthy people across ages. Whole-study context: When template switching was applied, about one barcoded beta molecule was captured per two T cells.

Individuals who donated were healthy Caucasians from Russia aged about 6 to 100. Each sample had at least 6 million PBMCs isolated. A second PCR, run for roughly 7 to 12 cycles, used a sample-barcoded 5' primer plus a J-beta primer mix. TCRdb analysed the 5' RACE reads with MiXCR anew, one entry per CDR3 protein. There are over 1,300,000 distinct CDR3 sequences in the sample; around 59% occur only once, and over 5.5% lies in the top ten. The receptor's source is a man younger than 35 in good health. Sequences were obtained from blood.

CDR3 nucleotides: TGTGCCAGCAGCTCGACCGAGGGGAGCTCCTACGAGCAGTACTTC. Amino acids: CASSSTEGSSYEQYF. The chain joins TRBV7-9 to TRBJ2-7, with D perhaps assigned TRBD1 or TRBD2 (5 bases each). The germline V gene has CDR1 SEHNR and CDR2 FQNEAQ (reference sequence). The CDR3 runs to 15 residues. V was shortened by 4 bases and J by 0 bases, with 13 bases between the two germline ends.